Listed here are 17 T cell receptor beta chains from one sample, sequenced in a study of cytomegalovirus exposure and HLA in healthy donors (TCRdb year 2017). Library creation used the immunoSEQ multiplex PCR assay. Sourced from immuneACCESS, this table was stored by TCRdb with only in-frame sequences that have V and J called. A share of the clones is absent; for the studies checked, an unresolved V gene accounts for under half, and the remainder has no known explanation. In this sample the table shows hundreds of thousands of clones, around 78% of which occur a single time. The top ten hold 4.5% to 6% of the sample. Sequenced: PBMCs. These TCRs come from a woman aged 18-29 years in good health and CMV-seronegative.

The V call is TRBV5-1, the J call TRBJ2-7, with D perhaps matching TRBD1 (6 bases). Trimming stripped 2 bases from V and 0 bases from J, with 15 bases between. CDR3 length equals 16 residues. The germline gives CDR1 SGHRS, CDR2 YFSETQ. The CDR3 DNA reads TGCGCCAGCAGCTTCGGATCGACAGGCAGCTCCTACGAGCAGTACTTC. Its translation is CASSFGSTGSSYEQYF.

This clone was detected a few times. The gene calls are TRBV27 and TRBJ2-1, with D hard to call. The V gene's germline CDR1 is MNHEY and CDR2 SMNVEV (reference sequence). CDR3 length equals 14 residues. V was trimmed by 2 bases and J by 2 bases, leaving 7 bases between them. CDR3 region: CASSLARTYNEQFF. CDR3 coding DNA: TGTGCCAGCAGTTTAGCGCGGACCTACAATGAGCAGTTCTTC.

The CDR3 region is CASSYPPDRVSYEQYF. CDR3 DNA sequence: TGTGCCAGCAGTTACCCTCCTGATAGGGTTTCCTACGAGCAGTACTTC. The J gene is TRBJ2-7, the V gene TRBV6-6; D gene unclear. The CDR3 has 16 residues. The germline CDR1 and CDR2 sequences are MNHNY and SVGAGI (reference sequence). The ends were cut back, 2 bases at V and 1 base at J, with 15 bases in the middle.

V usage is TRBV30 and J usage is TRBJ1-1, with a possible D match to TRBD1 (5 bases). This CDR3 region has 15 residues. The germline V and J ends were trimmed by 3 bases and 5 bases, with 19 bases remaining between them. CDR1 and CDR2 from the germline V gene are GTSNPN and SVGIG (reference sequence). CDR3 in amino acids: CAWRLQRGVRTEAFF. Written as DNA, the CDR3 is TGTGCCTGGAGGCTACAACGGGGGGTAAGGACTGAAGCTTTCTTT.

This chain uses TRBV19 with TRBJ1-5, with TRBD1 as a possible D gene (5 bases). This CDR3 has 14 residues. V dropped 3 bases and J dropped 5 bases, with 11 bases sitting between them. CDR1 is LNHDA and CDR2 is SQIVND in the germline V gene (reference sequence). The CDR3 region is CASSMASGDQPQHF. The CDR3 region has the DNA TGTGCCAGTAGTATGGCATCGGGGGATCAGCCCCAGCATTTT.

CDR3 amino acids: CASSVGGAAYEQYF. CDR3 nucleotide sequence: TGTGCCAGCAGTGTGGGGGGGGCCGCCTACGAGCAGTACTTC. The rearrangement links TRBV2 to TRBJ2-7, with D perhaps matching TRBD2 (7 bases). Trimming shortened V by 4 bases and J by 2 bases, and 12 bases separated the two germline ends. CDR1 SNHLY and CDR2 FYNNEI come from the germline V gene. The CDR3 covers 14 residues.

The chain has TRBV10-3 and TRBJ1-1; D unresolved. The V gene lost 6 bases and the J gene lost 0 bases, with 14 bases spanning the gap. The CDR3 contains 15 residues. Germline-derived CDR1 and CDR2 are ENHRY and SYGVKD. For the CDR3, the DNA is TGTGCCATCAGCGCCGCGGGCTTGATGAACACTGAAGCTTTCTTT. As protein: CAISAAGLMNTEAFF.

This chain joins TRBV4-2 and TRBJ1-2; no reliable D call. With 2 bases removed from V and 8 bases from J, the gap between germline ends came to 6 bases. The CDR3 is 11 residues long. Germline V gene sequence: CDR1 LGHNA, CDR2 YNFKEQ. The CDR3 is CASSQIGGYTF. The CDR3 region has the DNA TGTGCCAGCAGCCAAATAGGGGGCTACACCTTC.

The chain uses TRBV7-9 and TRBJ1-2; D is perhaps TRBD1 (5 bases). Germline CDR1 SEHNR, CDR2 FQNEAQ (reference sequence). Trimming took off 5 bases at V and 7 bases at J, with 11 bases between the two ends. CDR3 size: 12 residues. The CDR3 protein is CASSPGTGGYTF. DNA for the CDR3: TGTGCCAGCAGCCCCGGGACCGGTGGCTACACCTTC.

CDR3 loop: CASVGQGRAFF. CDR3 nucleotides: TGCGCCAGCGTCGGACAGGGGCGAGCTTTCTTT. The chain joins TRBV5-1 to TRBJ1-1; TRBD1 agrees at 9 bases. Germline CDR1 SGHRS, CDR2 YFSETQ. The V and J ends lost 7 bases and 10 bases, in that order; junction bases with no gene match: 5. This CDR3 is built from 11 residues.

The chain's CDR3 is CASSSPGIEGGEAFF. CDR3 DNA: TGCGCCAGCAGCTCCCCGGGGATCGAAGGAGGTGAAGCTTTCTTT. The chain joins TRBV5-1 to TRBJ1-1; D unclear. This CDR3 contains 15 residues. V dropped 3 bases and J dropped 7 bases, with 19 bases sitting between them. Germline lookup yields CDR1 SGHRS and CDR2 YFSETQ.

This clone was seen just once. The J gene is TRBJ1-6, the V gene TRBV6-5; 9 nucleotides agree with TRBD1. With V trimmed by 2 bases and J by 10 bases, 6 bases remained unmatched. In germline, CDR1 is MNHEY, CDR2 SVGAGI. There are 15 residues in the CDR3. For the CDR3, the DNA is TGTGCCAGCAGTTACGCGGGACAGGGAGGATCACCCCTCCACTTT. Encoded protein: CASSYAGQGGSPLHF.

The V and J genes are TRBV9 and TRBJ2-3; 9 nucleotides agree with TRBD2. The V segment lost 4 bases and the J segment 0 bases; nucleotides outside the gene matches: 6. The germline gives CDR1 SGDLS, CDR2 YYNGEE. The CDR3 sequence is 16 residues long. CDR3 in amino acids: CASSSEREVSTDTQYF. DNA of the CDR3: TGTGCCAGCAGCAGCGAGCGGGAGGTGAGCACAGATACGCAGTATTTT. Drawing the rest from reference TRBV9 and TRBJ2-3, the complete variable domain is DSGVTQTPKHLITATGQRVTLRCSPRSGDLSVYWYQQSLDQGLQFLIQYYNGEERAKGNILERFSAQQFPDLHSELNLSSLELGDSALYFCASSSEREVSTDTQYFGPGTRLTVL.

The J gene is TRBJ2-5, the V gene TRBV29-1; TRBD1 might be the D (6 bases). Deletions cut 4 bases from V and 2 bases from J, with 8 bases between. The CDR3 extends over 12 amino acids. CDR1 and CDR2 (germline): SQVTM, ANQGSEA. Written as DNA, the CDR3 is TGCAGCGTTGCGGGACAACAAGAGACCCAGTACTTC. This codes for CSVAGQQETQYF.

The CDR3 coding sequence is TGTGCCAGCAGTTTGCTAGCGGGGGTTGAGCAGTTCTTC. This sequence encodes CASSLLAGVEQFF. This rearrangement joins TRBV27 to TRBJ2-1; 10 bases line up with TRBD2. Germline values: CDR1 MNHEY, CDR2 SMNVEV (reference sequence). The CDR3 has 13 residues. V gave up 3 bases and J gave up 9 bases; unmatched junction bases: 2.

The CDR3, as DNA: TGTGCCAGCAGCGTTACTAGCGGGGGGGCACAATCGCAGTTCTTC. Translated: CASSVTSGGAQSQFF. This chain joins TRBV7-3 and TRBJ2-1, with 13 positions matching TRBD2. CDR1 is SGHTA, CDR2 FQGTGA, per germline. V trimming: 5 bases; J trimming: 12 bases; junction bases outside the gene matches: 10. The CDR3 is 15 amino acids.

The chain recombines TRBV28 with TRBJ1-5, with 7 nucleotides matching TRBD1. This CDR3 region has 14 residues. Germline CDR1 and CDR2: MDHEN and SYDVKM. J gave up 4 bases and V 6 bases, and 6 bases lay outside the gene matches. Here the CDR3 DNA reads TGTGCCAGCAGGGGGACAGTGACAAATCAGCCCCAGCATTTT. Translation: CASRGTVTNQPQHF.